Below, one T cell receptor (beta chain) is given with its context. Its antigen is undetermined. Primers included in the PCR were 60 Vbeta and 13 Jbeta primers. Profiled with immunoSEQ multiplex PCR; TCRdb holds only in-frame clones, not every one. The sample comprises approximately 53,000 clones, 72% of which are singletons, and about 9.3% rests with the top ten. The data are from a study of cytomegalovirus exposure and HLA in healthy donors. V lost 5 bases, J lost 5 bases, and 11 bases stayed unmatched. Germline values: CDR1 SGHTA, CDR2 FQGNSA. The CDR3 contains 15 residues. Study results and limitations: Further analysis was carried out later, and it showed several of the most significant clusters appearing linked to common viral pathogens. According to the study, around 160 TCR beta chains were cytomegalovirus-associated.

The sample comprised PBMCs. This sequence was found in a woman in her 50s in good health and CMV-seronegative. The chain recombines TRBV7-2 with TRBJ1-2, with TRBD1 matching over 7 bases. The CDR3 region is CASSQTAGGIYGYTF. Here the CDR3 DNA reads TGTGCCAGCAGCCAAACCGCAGGGGGTATATATGGCTACACCTTC.